These 24 T cell receptor beta chains were sequenced from one sample in a study of blood T cell repertoires in COVID-19. Assay: immunoSEQ multiplex PCR; the TCRdb copy retains only in-frame clones and omits some. The sample shows 71,000 or so clones, about 80% of them seen only once. The sample consisted of peripheral blood. The receptors shown here come from an older man with acute or convalescent COVID-19.

The chain joins TRBV13 to TRBJ2-6; TRBD2 is a possible D gene (6 bases). The V end lost 0 bases, the J end lost 4 bases, and 13 bases lay between the germline ends. CDR1 is PRHDT, CDR2 FYEKMQ, per germline (reference sequence). The CDR3 is made up of 17 amino acids. The CDR3 sequence: CASSLGARRVGANVLTF. The CDR3 bases are TGTGCCAGCAGCTTAGGGGCTCGGAGGGTGGGGGCCAACGTCCTGACTTTC.

The CDR3 region has the DNA TGTGCCAGCAGAGAGGGACAACGGGACGAGCAGTACTTC. Amino acids: CASREGQRDEQYF. The rearrangement links TRBV12-3 or TRBV12-4 to TRBJ2-7; the D gene is possibly TRBD1 (6 bases). Trimming cost V 6 bases and J 5 bases, with 14 bases left between them. CDR3 length: 13 amino acids.

The rearrangement links TRBV25-1 to TRBJ2-7, with a weak D call TRBD1 (6 bases). This CDR3 is built from 15 residues. Germline V lookup: CDR1 MGHDK, CDR2 SYGVNS. The germline V and J ends were trimmed by 6 bases and 1 base, with 16 bases remaining between them. CDR3 coding DNA: TGTGCCAGCAGCCTTGGGGGCGCGGATTCCTACGAGCAGTACTTC. This codes for CASSLGGADSYEQYF.

This rearrangement joins TRBV3-1 (or the pseudogene TRBV3-2) to TRBJ2-3; 9 bases map to TRBD1. CDR3 size: 12 residues. The junction had 0 bases not matched to a gene; V was cut back by 5 bases and J by 6 bases. Germline V lookup: CDR1 LGHDT, CDR2 YNNKEL (reference sequence). CDR3 sequence: CASSGTGDTQYF. CDR3 coding DNA: TGTGCCAGCAGCGGGACAGGGGATACGCAGTATTTT.

The CDR3, as DNA: TGTGCCAGCAGCCAAAGTGGCAGGGCTGCCTATGGCTACACCTTC. Protein: CASSQSGRAAYGYTF. The chain joins TRBV14 to TRBJ1-2, with D perhaps matching TRBD1 (5 bases). V dropped 2 bases and J dropped 4 bases, with 14 bases sitting between them. The CDR3 runs to 15 residues. The germline gives CDR1 SGHDN, CDR2 FVKESK.

A few counts support this clone. This chain links TRBV6-4 with TRBJ2-3, with a weak D call TRBD1 (7 bases). This CDR3 spans 15 amino acids. CDR1 is MRHNA and CDR2 is SNTAGT in the germline V gene. Deletions cut 3 bases from V and 6 bases from J, with 16 bases between. The CDR3 DNA follows: TGTGCCAGCAGTGAAACGAGCGGAGGGGGCGATACGCAGTATTTT. Translated, it gives CASSETSGGGDTQYF.

This clone was detected ten times or more. This chain connects TRBV19 to TRBJ1-1; maybe TRBD1 (6 bases). This CDR3 contains 16 residues. Looked up from germline, CDR1 is LNHDA and CDR2 is SQIVND (reference sequence). V shed 5 bases and J shed 1 base, with 17 bases lying between them. Here the CDR3 reads CASSPTGGQANTEAFF. CDR3 nucleotides: TGTGCCAGTAGTCCAACGGGGGGACAAGCGAACACTGAAGCTTTCTTT.

With respect to this clone: Given a much more abundant clone one base away, this may be a read error. The J gene is TRBJ1-1, the V gene TRBV14; no firm D call. Germline V CDR1 and CDR2: SGHDN, FVKESK. Trimming took off 0 bases at V and 0 bases at J, with 2 bases between the two ends. This CDR3 spans 13 amino acids. The CDR3 nucleotides read TGTGCCAGCAGCCAAGATATGAACACTGAAGCTTTCTTT. Translation: CASSQDMNTEAFF.

This chain links TRBV7-3 with TRBJ2-3, with TRBD2 matching over 8 bases. Germline lookup yields CDR1 SGHTA and CDR2 FQGTGA. The V gene end was trimmed by 8 bases and the J gene end by 4 bases; junction bases not matched to a gene: 5. The length of the CDR3 is 13 residues. CDR3 residues: CASGTGGPDTQYF. CDR3 DNA: TGTGCCAGCGGAACGGGAGGGCCAGATACGCAGTATTTT.

The V gene is TRBV27, the J gene TRBJ2-7, with a possible D match to TRBD1 (6 bases). Germline assignment: CDR1 MNHEY and CDR2 SMNVEV (reference sequence). The CDR3 is made up of 12 amino acids. V dropped 6 bases and J dropped 4 bases, with 10 bases sitting between them. The CDR3 sequence is CASSRGAYEQYF. The CDR3 DNA sequence: TGTGCCAGCAGCAGGGGCGCATACGAGCAGTACTTC.

The chain links TRBV9 to TRBJ2-2, with no clear D. The CDR3 contains 16 residues. The germline V and J ends were trimmed by 0 bases and 2 bases, with 11 bases remaining between them. Germline V lookup: CDR1 SGDLS, CDR2 YYNGEE. CDR3 coding DNA: TGTGCCAGCAGCGTAGTTCCCAGGTTCAACACCGGGGAGCTGTTTTTT. Its translation is CASSVVPRFNTGELFF. The whole variable domain, filled in from reference TRBV9 and TRBJ2-2, reads DSGVTQTPKHLITATGQRVTLRCSPRSGDLSVYWYQQSLDQGLQFLIQYYNGEERAKGNILERFSAQQFPDLHSELNLSSLELGDSALYFCASSVVPRFNTGELFFGEGSRLTVL.

J is TRBJ2-3 and V is TRBV5-1, with D perhaps TRBD2 (6 bases). With 5 bases removed from V and 3 bases from J, the gap between germline ends came to 19 bases. This CDR3 comprises 16 residues. Germline CDR1 and CDR2: SGHRS and YFSETQ. CDR3: CASRRTGDGVTDTQYF. The CDR3 DNA follows: TGCGCCAGCAGACGGACGGGGGACGGGGTAACAGATACGCAGTATTTT.

This clone was counted a single time. The CDR3 coding sequence is TGTGCCAGCAGTTTCTCTAGCTTTGCGACCGGGGAGCTGTTTTTT. Translation gives CASSFSSFATGELFF. The chain uses TRBV27 and TRBJ2-2; possible D gene TRBD2, 5 bases. The CDR3 sequence is 15 residues long. Trimming removed 3 bases from V and 5 bases from J, with 13 bases in between. Germline V gene data show CDR1 as MNHEY and CDR2 as SMNVEV (reference sequence).

This chain uses TRBV30 with TRBJ1-3, with a weak D call TRBD1 (5 bases). The germline V gene encodes CDR1 GTSNPN and CDR2 SVGIG (reference sequence). V lost 0 bases and J 4 bases, leaving 13 bases between the germline ends. CDR3 size: 15 residues. The CDR3 loop reads CAWSVAPGVGNTIYF. Written as DNA, the CDR3 is TGTGCCTGGAGTGTAGCCCCGGGGGTAGGAAACACCATATATTTT. The variable domain in full, completed from reference TRBV30 and TRBJ1-3, reads SQTIHQWPATLVQPVGSPLSLECTVEGTSNPNLYWYRQAAGRGLQLLFYSVGIGQISSEVPQNLSASRPQDRQFILSSKKLLLSDSGFYLCAWSVAPGVGNTIYFGEGSWLTVV.

The genes are TRBV30 and TRBJ2-7, with D tentatively TRBD2 (8 bases). CDR1 is GTSNPN, CDR2 SVGIG, per germline (reference sequence). The CDR3 totals 16 residues. Trimming took 0 bases from V and 1 from J, leaving 16 bases between them. The CDR3 bases are TGTGCCTGGAGTGTATCGGGAGGGGGCTGGTCCTACGAGCAGTACTTC. This gives the protein CAWSVSGGGWSYEQYF.

This clone came up a few times. V usage is TRBV24-1 and J usage is TRBJ2-1, with D perhaps TRBD2 (6 bases). Per the germline V gene, CDR1 is KGHDR and CDR2 is SFDVKD. The CDR3 totals 12 residues. Trimming shortened V by 6 bases and J by 7 bases, and 9 bases separated the two germline ends. The CDR3: CATSSGLNEQFF. The CDR3 nucleotides are TGTGCCACCAGTAGCGGACTAAATGAGCAGTTCTTC.

The chain joins TRBV11-3 to TRBJ2-3; weak D call: TRBD2 (6 bases). The germline V and J ends were trimmed by 5 bases and 1 base, with 13 bases remaining between them. Germline values: CDR1 SGHNT, CDR2 YENEEA. This CDR3 contains 15 residues. The CDR3 region has the DNA TGTGCCAGCAGCCGAGGAGGGTATGGCACAGATACGCAGTATTTT. It specifies CASSRGGYGTDTQYF.

This chain uses TRBV7-2 with TRBJ2-7, with TRBD1 as a possible D gene (5 bases). CDR3 length equals 12 residues. CDR1 is SGHTA, CDR2 FQGNSA, per germline. V lost 6 bases and J 3 bases, leaving 9 bases between the germline ends. CDR3 sequence reads: CASSPTGYEQYF. CDR3 in DNA: TGTGCCAGCAGTCCTACAGGCTACGAGCAGTACTTC.

The rearrangement uses TRBV5-4 and TRBJ1-4, with 7 positions matching TRBD1. The junction had 9 bases not matched to a gene; V was cut back by 1 base and J by 6 bases. Germline V CDR1 and CDR2: SGHNT, YYREEE (reference sequence). The CDR3 sequence is 16 residues long. CDR3 sequence: CASSLYGAGGDEKLFF. CDR3 nucleotide sequence: TGTGCCAGCAGCTTGTATGGAGCAGGGGGAGATGAAAAACTGTTTTTT.

This clone came up once. The rearrangement uses TRBV5-1 and TRBJ2-6; D not resolved. The CDR3 length is 14 residues. The germline gives CDR1 SGHRS, CDR2 YFSETQ. The ends were cut back, 1 base at V and 2 bases at J, with 4 bases in the middle. The CDR3 sequence: CASSLYTGANVLTF. For the CDR3, the DNA is TGCGCCAGCAGCTTGTATACTGGGGCCAACGTCCTGACTTTC.

The chain combines TRBV11-2 with TRBJ2-1; perhaps TRBD2 as D (6 bases). The CDR3 covers 14 residues. CDR1 and CDR2 (germline): SGHAT, FQNNGV. Deletions cut 3 bases from V and 8 bases from J, with 14 bases between. DNA for the CDR3: TGTGCCAGCAGCTTCACGGGAGAGGTAGATGAGCAGTTCTTC. Translated: CASSFTGEVDEQFF.

The chain uses TRBV27 and TRBJ2-1; no reliable D call. Germline-derived CDR1 and CDR2 are MNHEY and SMNVEV (reference sequence). The CDR3 is 14 residues long. The V end was cut by 2 bases, the J end by 4 bases, with 9 bases between. The CDR3 here is CASSLRHAYNEQFF. In nucleotides, the CDR3 is TGTGCCAGCAGTTTACGACACGCGTACAATGAGCAGTTCTTC.

J is TRBJ1-1 and V is TRBV19; D unclear. The V end lost 3 bases, the J end lost 4 bases, and 9 bases lay between the germline ends. From germline, CDR1 is LNHDA and CDR2 SQIVND (reference sequence). The CDR3 is 13 residues long. CDR3 nucleotide sequence: TGTGCCAGTAGTATTGAGGGCGGCACTGAAGCTTTCTTT. Its translation: CASSIEGGTEAFF. The full variable domain, with the rest looked up from reference TRBV19 and TRBJ1-1, is DGGITQSPKYLFRKEGQNVTLSCEQNLNHDAMYWYRQDPGQGLRLIYYSQIVNDFQKGDIAEGYSVSREKKESFPLTVTSAQKNPTAFYLCASSIEGGTEAFFGQGTRLTVV.

The chain couples TRBV5-1 to TRBJ2-1; D is ambiguous. This CDR3 has 14 amino acids. V was shortened by 3 bases and J by 8 bases, with 15 bases between the two germline ends. Germline V gene lookup returns CDR1 SGHRS and CDR2 YFSETQ. CDR3 sequence (DNA): TGCGCCAGCAGCTCCTCTGACTTTTCCGATGAGCAGTTCTTC. It codes for CASSSSDFSDEQFF.